This TCR beta chain derives from a study of blood T cell repertoires in COVID-19. About the study: Both acute and convalescent COVID-19 samples were obtained from the United States, Italy and Spain. Sample material is recorded as cDNA or gDNA derived from T cells, B-cell-depleted T cells, or PBMCs.

In the authors' methods: Researchers report that nucleated cell counts were estimated from reference gene primer amplification. Sequencing used immunoSEQ multiplex PCR; TCRdb keeps in-frame clones, though not all of them. For V, J and clone size, that table is used; D and trimming come from the DNA. Of around 140,000 clones in the sample, approximately 70% were seen once. The V gene lost 2 bases and the J gene lost 5 bases, with 4 bases spanning the gap. Germline CDR1 and CDR2: SGHTA and FQGNSA. There are 11 residues in the CDR3. This clone has just one count. This sample includes further DNA sequences coding for the same CDR3.

Sequencing was carried out using peripheral blood. The gene calls are TRBV7-2 and TRBJ2-7; D gene uncertain. This sequence was found in a woman between 65 and 79 years old with acute or convalescent COVID-19. The CDR3 DNA reads as TGTGCCAGCAGCTTACTCGACGAGCAGTACTTC. Translated, it gives CASSLLDEQYF. Looking up the rest from reference TRBV7-2 and TRBJ2-7 gives the full variable domain: GAGVSQSPSNKVTEKGKDVELRCDPISGHTALYWYRQSLGQGLEFLIYFQGNSAPDKSGLPSDRFSAERTGGSVSTLTIQRTQQEDSAVYLCASSLLDEQYFGPGTRLTVT.